This paragraph covers one T cell receptor beta chain sequence. Trimming left V 5 bases short and J 10 bases short, with 14 bases between. Germline assignment: CDR1 MDHEN and CDR2 SYDVKM. The length of the CDR3 is 12 residues. The source of the sample is a study of blood T cell repertoires in COVID-19. Background on the study: Acute-phase and convalescent COVID-19 samples originated in the United States, Italy and Spain.

Original analysis: Reference gene primer amplification in the assay estimated nucleated cell counts. Using immunoSEQ multiplex PCR, the repertoire was profiled, and TCRdb retains in-frame clones only, with some absent. Clonal size and the V and J genes are those of that table, whereas D and trimming came from the DNA. The sample carries 70,000 to 100,000 clones, 90% recorded once. The TCR sequence derives from a woman of 80 years or more with active or convalescent COVID-19. Source material: peripheral blood. The chain couples TRBV28 to TRBJ1-2, with D perhaps TRBD1 (5 bases). The CDR3 here is CASSAGPLDYTF. CDR3 coding DNA: TGTGCCAGCAGTGCGGGGCCCCTTGACTACACCTTC.